A single sample is the source of the 27 T cell receptor beta chains below, sequenced in a study of response to subunit inactivated influenza vaccine. TCRdb used MiXCR to reprocess the RT-PCR reads, holding one entry per CDR3 protein. Of some 500,000 distinct CDR3 sequences listed, 13% are singletons. Specimen: PBMCs from blood, collected roughly 46 days after vaccination. The receptors here all came from a man in his fifties who received an inactivated influenza vaccine.

The chain combines TRBV5-1 with TRBJ2-7; TRBD1 is a possible D gene (5 bases). The germline gives CDR1 SGHRS, CDR2 YFSETQ. This CDR3 region has 13 residues. V dropped 4 bases and J dropped 3 bases, with 11 bases sitting between them. CDR3 in amino acids: CASSAGHLYEQYF. The DNA of the CDR3 is TGCGCCAGCAGCGCCGGACACCTCTACGAGCAGTACTTC.

This clonotype was found a few times. The rearrangement joins TRBV29-1 to TRBJ2-7; possibly TRBD1 for D (6 bases). V was cut by 3 bases and J by 1 base, with 19 bases left in between. This CDR3 is built from 16 residues. The germline V gene encodes CDR1 SQVTM and CDR2 ANQGSEA. The CDR3 DNA is TGCAGCGTTGAGCTCCGGACAGAACAATATTCCTACGAGCAGTACTTC. Its translation is CSVELRTEQYSYEQYF.

This clonotype has just a few counts. The V and J genes are TRBV5-6 and TRBJ2-1; D unclear. Trimming removed 3 bases from V and 8 bases from J, with 6 bases in between. Germline CDR1 reads SGHDT; CDR2 reads YYEEEE. This CDR3 is built from 11 residues. CDR3 amino acids: CASSYGYEQFF. CDR3 sequence (DNA): TGTGCCAGCAGCTACGGCTATGAGCAGTTCTTC.

This sequence joins TRBV20-1 and TRBJ2-5, with D perhaps matching TRBD1 (6 bases). The CDR3 has 14 amino acids. Germline CDR1 reads DFQATT; CDR2 reads SNEGSKA (reference sequence). Trimming removed 3 bases at V and 4 bases at J, with 15 bases between. CDR3 in DNA: TGCAGTGCTAGGGTTCAGGGGCAATCAGAGACCCAGTACTTC. Its translation is CSARVQGQSETQYF.

This clonotype has ten or more counts. The chain recombines TRBV5-1 with TRBJ2-7; a weak D match, TRBD1 (6 bases). Germline lookup yields CDR1 SGHRS and CDR2 YFSETQ. This CDR3 is 13 amino acids long. Trimming removed 4 bases from V and 3 bases from J, with 11 bases in between. The CDR3 is CASSVDRDYEQYF. The CDR3 DNA is TGCGCCAGCAGCGTGGACAGAGACTACGAGCAGTACTTC.

The chain combines TRBV11-2 with TRBJ1-3; 8 bases line up with TRBD1. The CDR3 has 17 amino acids. V lost 5 bases, J lost 2 bases, and 11 bases stayed unmatched. CDR1 is SGHAT and CDR2 is FQNNGV in the germline V gene. CDR3 protein: CASSEVGQGAPGNTIYF. Written as DNA, the CDR3 is TGTGCCAGCAGCGAAGTTGGTCAGGGGGCTCCTGGAAACACCATATATTTT.

The chain recombines TRBV30 with TRBJ1-4, with TRBD1 matching over 8 bases. This CDR3 region has 14 residues. V trimming: 1 base; J trimming: 3 bases; junction bases outside the gene matches: 1. Germline lookup yields CDR1 GTSNPN and CDR2 SVGIG (reference sequence). The CDR3 reads CAWSGGQANEKLFF. As DNA, the CDR3 is TGTGCCTGGAGTGGGGGACAGGCTAATGAAAAACTGTTTTTT. Drawing the rest from reference TRBV30 and TRBJ1-4, the complete variable domain is SQTIHQWPATLVQPVGSPLSLECTVEGTSNPNLYWYRQAAGRGLQLLFYSVGIGQISSEVPQNLSASRPQDRQFILSSKKLLLSDSGFYLCAWSGGQANEKLFFGSGTQLSVL.

J is TRBJ2-7 and V is TRBV20-1; possible D gene TRBD2, 5 bases. The V end was cut by 0 bases, the J end by 8 bases, with 17 bases between. This CDR3 comprises 14 residues. The germline gives CDR1 DFQATT, CDR2 SNEGSKA (reference sequence). CDR3 protein: CSAREPSAAGKQYF. The CDR3 DNA follows: TGCAGTGCTAGAGAGCCGTCAGCGGCTGGAAAGCAGTACTTC.

This clonotype turned up a few times. The chain employs TRBV20-1 and TRBJ2-4, with TRBD2 matching 11 bases. Germline V gene data show CDR1 as DFQATT and CDR2 as SNEGSKA (reference sequence). Trimming cost V 3 bases and J 6 bases; bases outside gene matches: 7. The CDR3 totals 15 residues. The CDR3 DNA is TGCAGTGCTAGGGCGACTAGCGGGATCGGAAACATTCAGTACTTC. This codes for CSARATSGIGNIQYF.

This clonotype has a handful of counts. V usage is TRBV5-1 and J usage is TRBJ2-3; 11 nucleotides match TRBD1. The CDR3 consists of 15 residues. The J segment lost 5 bases and the V segment lost 4 bases, leaving 6 bases of the junction unmatched. In germline, CDR1 is SGHRS, CDR2 YFSETQ. The CDR3 coding sequence is TGCGCCAGCAGCATCGGACAGGGGGCTAGAGATACGCAGTATTTT. Translating gives CASSIGQGARDTQYF.

The J gene is TRBJ2-3, the V gene TRBV20-1; 7 nucleotides match TRBD2. With V trimmed by 4 bases and J by 8 bases, 6 bases remained unmatched. CDR1 and CDR2 (germline): DFQATT, SNEGSKA (reference sequence). This CDR3 comprises 12 residues. CDR3 loop: CSATSVAGTQYF. In nucleotides, the CDR3 is TGCAGTGCTACATCTGTAGCGGGTACGCAGTATTTT.

This clonotype has ten or more counts. CDR3 loop: CATSEVGSGGNEQFF. For the CDR3, the DNA is TGTGCCACCAGTGAGGTCGGGTCCGGAGGGAATGAGCAGTTCTTC. V is TRBV24-1 and J is TRBJ2-1, with D tentatively TRBD2 (6 bases). Germline V gene sequence: CDR1 KGHDR, CDR2 SFDVKD. The CDR3 covers 15 residues. V lost 4 bases, J lost 7 bases, and 16 bases lay in between.

The gene calls are TRBV12-3 or TRBV12-4 and TRBJ2-5; TRBD1 agrees at 8 bases. Losses at the gene ends were 4 bases for V and 4 bases for J; bases not matched to a gene: 8. This CDR3 has 15 residues. The CDR3 DNA follows: TGTGCCAGCAGTTCCGGACAGGGTAAAAGAGAGACCCAGTACTTC. Its translation: CASSSGQGKRETQYF.

This clonotype was seen only a few times. The V and J genes are TRBV3-1 and TRBJ2-7, with TRBD1 matching over 8 bases. This CDR3 has 13 residues. Germline V lookup: CDR1 LGHDT, CDR2 YNNKEL (reference sequence). Losses at the gene ends were 1 base for V and 6 bases for J; bases not matched to a gene: 2. The CDR3 bases are TGTGCCAGCAGCCAAGGGACAGGGATCGAGCAGTACTTC. As protein: CASSQGTGIEQYF.

This clonotype was seen more than once but under ten times. The rearrangement links TRBV29-1 to TRBJ2-1; the match to TRBD2 covers 15 bases. The V gene end was trimmed by 6 bases and the J gene end by 9 bases; junction bases not matched to a gene: 9. This CDR3 spans 15 amino acids. Germline-derived CDR1 and CDR2 are SQVTM and ANQGSEA. The CDR3 loop is CSVSGLAGGLGEQFF. CDR3 bases: TGCAGCGTCAGCGGACTAGCGGGAGGGCTCGGTGAGCAGTTCTTC.

This clonotype was seen repeatedly, ten times or more. This chain links TRBV4-3 with TRBJ1-2; D gene uncertain. This CDR3 comprises 13 residues. V was clipped by 2 bases and J by 1 base, with 5 bases between them. The germline gives CDR1 LGHNA, CDR2 YSLEER. The CDR3 loop is CASSQRFNYGYTF. The CDR3 nucleotides read TGCGCCAGCAGCCAACGGTTTAACTATGGCTACACCTTC.

This clonotype was seen more than once but under ten times. The chain carries TRBV7-9 and TRBJ2-5; 11 bases map to TRBD2. The CDR3 totals 15 residues. After removal of 1 base from V and 3 bases from J, the junction contained 1 base not matched to a gene. Germline assignment: CDR1 SEHNR and CDR2 FQNEAQ (reference sequence). CDR3 in amino acids: CASSLVGLAEETQYF. The CDR3 region has the DNA TGTGCCAGCAGCTTAGTGGGACTAGCGGAAGAGACCCAGTACTTC.

This clonotype was observed a few times. The gene calls are TRBV5-1 and TRBJ1-5, with 7 bases fitting TRBD1. The CDR3 is 15 residues long. Germline CDR1 is SGHRS and CDR2 is YFSETQ. J gave up 5 bases and V 0 bases, and 5 bases lay outside the gene matches. The CDR3: CASSLAGTVDQPQHF. The CDR3 nucleotides are TGCGCCAGCAGCTTGGCCGGGACAGTTGATCAGCCCCAGCATTTT.

Turning to this clonotype: The junction departs from germline at one end; a sequencing error may be responsible. The chain links TRBV6-2 or TRBV6-3 to TRBJ2-7; 9 bases map to TRBD1. The CDR3 has 14 residues. Germline V CDR1 and CDR2: MNHEY, SVGEGT. CDR3 residues: CASSLGQGDYEQHF. The CDR3 bases are TGTGCCAGCAGTTTGGGACAGGGTGACTACGAGCAGCACTTC.

The J gene is TRBJ2-7, the V gene TRBV20-1; D may match TRBD1 or TRBD2 (5 bases each). The CDR3 length is 15 residues. Germline loops: CDR1 DFQATT, CDR2 SNEGSKA (reference sequence). The ends were cut back, 5 bases at V and 7 bases at J, with 24 bases in the middle. For the CDR3, the DNA is TGCAGTGCTCGACGGACCAGGACTGGGGGTGGGGAGCAGTACTTC. Residues: CSARRTRTGGGEQYF.

The DNA for the CDR3 is TGTGCCAGCAGCGTAGGTGACCTTCCGGAGACCCAGTACTTC. Amino acids: CASSVGDLPETQYF. This chain links TRBV9 with TRBJ2-5; D is ambiguous. The germline gives CDR1 SGDLS, CDR2 YYNGEE. Trimming stripped 0 bases from V and 5 bases from J, with 11 bases between. The CDR3 sequence is 14 residues long.

The chain has TRBV28 and TRBJ2-2, with D tentatively TRBD2 (6 bases). Trimming removed 2 bases from V and 6 bases from J, with 19 bases in between. CDR1 MDHEN and CDR2 SYDVKM come from the germline V gene. The CDR3 covers 17 residues. The DNA for the CDR3 is TGTGCCAGCAGTTTACAATATGGGGGAGGAAAGGCCGGGGAGCTGTTTTTT. Translated, it gives CASSLQYGGGKAGELFF.

This clonotype showed up many times. V gene TRBV24-1 combines with J gene TRBJ2-1; a weak D match, TRBD1 (6 bases). The germline V gene encodes CDR1 KGHDR and CDR2 SFDVKD. The CDR3 runs 14 residues. The ends were cut back, 4 bases at V and 5 bases at J, with 11 bases in the middle. The CDR3 is CATSENRVDNEQFF. In DNA form, the CDR3 reads TGTGCCACCAGTGAGAACAGGGTCGACAATGAGCAGTTCTTC.

This clonotype was observed a few times. The chain combines TRBV28 with TRBJ2-5; D ambiguous. With 2 bases removed from V and 1 base from J, the gap between germline ends came to 8 bases. The CDR3 covers 14 residues. Germline assignment: CDR1 MDHEN and CDR2 SYDVKM. The CDR3 region is CASSLPTFQETQYF. CDR3 nucleotides: TGTGCCAGCAGTTTACCGACTTTCCAAGAGACCCAGTACTTC.

This clonotype was recorded at least ten times. This chain uses TRBV20-1 with TRBJ1-2; D is uncertain. Per the germline V gene, CDR1 is DFQATT and CDR2 is SNEGSKA (reference sequence). With 1 base removed from V and 2 bases from J, the gap between germline ends came to 11 bases. The CDR3 totals 14 residues. CDR3 sequence: CSARALGGNYGYTF. The CDR3 DNA follows: TGCAGTGCTAGAGCGTTAGGAGGAAACTATGGCTACACCTTC.

This clonotype appeared a few times. The chain joins TRBV4-3 to TRBJ2-5, with D possibly TRBD1 on 5 matching bases. Germline V gives CDR1 LGHNA, CDR2 YSLEER. Trimming cost V 1 base and J 5 bases, with 17 bases left between them. This CDR3 region has 16 residues. The CDR3 spells CASSQAPVQGVETQYF. The CDR3 coding sequence is TGCGCCAGCAGCCAAGCCCCCGTGCAGGGCGTGGAGACCCAGTACTTC.

This clonotype was detected a few times. The CDR3 nucleotides read TGTGCCAGCAGCGTAGGCGGCGGGAGGGGGTCCAATGAGCAGTTCTTC. Its translation: CASSVGGGRGSNEQFF. This chain uses TRBV9 with TRBJ2-1; TRBD2 matches at 9 bases. CDR1 and CDR2 (germline): SGDLS, YYNGEE. V was pared by 0 bases and J by 6 bases, with 7 bases of the junction left unmatched. This CDR3 spans 16 amino acids.